The clone carrying this TCR beta chain was seen ten or more times. Antigen unknown. This record comes from a study of T cell repertoires in cytomegalovirus infection. The study, taken as a whole, reports: Ex vivo, HLA-C-restricted CMV-specific TCR beta clonotypes prevailed over the rest of the response.

A single record per CDR3 protein comes from TCRdb applying MiXCR to the reads. This sample carries 400,000 or so distinct CDR3 sequences, under 40% of them seen once, and the ten largest clones take roughly 13%. V was cut by 3 bases and J by 5 bases, with 14 bases left in between. CDR1 SGHTA and CDR2 FQGNSA come from the germline V gene. The CDR3 is 16 amino acids. The V call is TRBV7-2, the J call TRBJ1-6; possible D gene TRBD1, 6 bases. Material: PBMCs. This TCR was sampled from a human donor in good health (CMV status not recorded). Some clones in this sample may be carry-over from other donors' samples. In DNA form, the CDR3 reads TGTGCCAGCAGCTTTAGGGGGGATCTAGATAATTCACCCCTCCACTTT. It translates to CASSFRGDLDNSPLHF. The complete variable domain, with remaining parts taken from reference TRBV7-2 and TRBJ1-6, reads GAGVSQSPSNKVTEKGKDVELRCDPISGHTALYWYRQSLGQGLEFLIYFQGNSAPDKSGLPSDRFSAERTGGSVSTLTIQRTQQEDSAVYLCASSFRGDLDNSPLHFGNGTRLTVT.